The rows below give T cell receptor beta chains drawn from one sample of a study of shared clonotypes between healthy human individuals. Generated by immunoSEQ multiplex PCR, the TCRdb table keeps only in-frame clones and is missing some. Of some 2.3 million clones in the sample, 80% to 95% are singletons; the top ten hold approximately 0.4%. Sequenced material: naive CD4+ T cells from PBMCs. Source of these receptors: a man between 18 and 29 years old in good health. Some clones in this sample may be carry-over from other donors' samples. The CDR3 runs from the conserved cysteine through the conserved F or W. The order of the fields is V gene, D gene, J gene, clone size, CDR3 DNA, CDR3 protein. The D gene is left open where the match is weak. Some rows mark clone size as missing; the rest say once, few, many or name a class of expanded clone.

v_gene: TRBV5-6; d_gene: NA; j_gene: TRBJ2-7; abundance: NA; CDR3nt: TGTGCCAGCAGCTTGACGGGCAGGGTAGCCCACGAGCAGTACTTC; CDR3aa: CASSLTGRVAHEQYF
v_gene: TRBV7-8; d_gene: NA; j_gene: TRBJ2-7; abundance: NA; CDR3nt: TGTGCCAGCAGCTTTGGCAGGAGCTCCTCCTACGAGCAGTACTTC; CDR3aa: CASSFGRSSSYEQYF
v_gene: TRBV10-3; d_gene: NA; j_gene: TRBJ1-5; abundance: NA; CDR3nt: TGTGCCATCAGTGAGTCTGGCGGTCAGCCCCAGCATTTT; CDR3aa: CAISESGGQPQHF
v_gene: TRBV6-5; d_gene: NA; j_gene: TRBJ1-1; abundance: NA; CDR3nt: TGTGCCATCATCGACTCCAGGGGCACTGAAGCTTTCTTT; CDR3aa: CAIIDSRGTEAFF
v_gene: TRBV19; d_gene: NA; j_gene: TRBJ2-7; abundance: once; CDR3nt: TGTGCCACTTCGGACAGAACCTACGAGCAGTACTTC; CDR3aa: CATSDRTYEQYF
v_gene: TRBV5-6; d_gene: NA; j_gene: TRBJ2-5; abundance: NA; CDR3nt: TGTGCCAGCAGCCCCCTGGGTATACAAGAGACCCAGTACTTC; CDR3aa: CASSPLGIQETQYF
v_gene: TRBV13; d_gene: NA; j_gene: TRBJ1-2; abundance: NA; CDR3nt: TGTGCCAGCAGCTTAGTCAGGGAAGACTATGGCTACACCTTC; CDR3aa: CASSLVREDYGYTF
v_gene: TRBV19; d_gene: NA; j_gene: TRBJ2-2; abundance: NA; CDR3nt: TGTGCCAGTAGTATTATCGCAGGGACGAACACCGGGGAGCTGTTTTTT; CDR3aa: CASSIIAGTNTGELFF
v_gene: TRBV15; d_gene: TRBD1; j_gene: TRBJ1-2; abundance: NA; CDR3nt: TGTGCCACCAGCCGCGCCATGGGGGACAGGGGGCTTTACACCTTC; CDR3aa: CATSRAMGDRGLYTF
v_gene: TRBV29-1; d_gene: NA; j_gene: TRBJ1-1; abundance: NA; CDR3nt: TGCAGCGTTAGTTCCGGGTTTGGCATGATTGAAGCTTTCTTT; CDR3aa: CSVSSGFGMIEAFF
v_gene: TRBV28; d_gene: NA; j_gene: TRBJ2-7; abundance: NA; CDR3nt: TGTGCCAGCGGGGACGGCTACGAGCAGTACTTC; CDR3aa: CASGDGYEQYF
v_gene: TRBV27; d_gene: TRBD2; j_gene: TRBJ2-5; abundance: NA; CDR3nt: TGTGCCAGCCGACGGGAGGGGCCAGAGACCCAGTACTTC; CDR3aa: CASRREGPETQYF
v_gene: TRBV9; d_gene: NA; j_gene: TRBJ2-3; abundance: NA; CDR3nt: TGTGCCAGCAGCGTTGGGCTAGCGCTTAGCACAGATACGCAGTATTTT; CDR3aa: CASSVGLALSTDTQYF
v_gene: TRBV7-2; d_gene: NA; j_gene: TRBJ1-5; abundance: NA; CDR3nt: TGTGCCAGCAGCTTAGAGTTGACGGGGGTCCAGCCCCAGCATTTT; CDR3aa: CASSLELTGVQPQHF
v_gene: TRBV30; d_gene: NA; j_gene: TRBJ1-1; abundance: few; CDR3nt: TGTGCCTGGAGTGAGATCCTGGGGACTGAAGCTTTCTTT; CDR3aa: CAWSEILGTEAFF
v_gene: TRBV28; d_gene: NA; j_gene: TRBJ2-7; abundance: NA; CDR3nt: TGTGCCAGCACCCTGCCCAACGCCGACTACGAGCAGTACTTC; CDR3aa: CASTLPNADYEQYF
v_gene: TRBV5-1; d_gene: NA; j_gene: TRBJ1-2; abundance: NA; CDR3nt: TGCGCCAGCAGCTTGGATAGGTACTATGGCTACACCTTC; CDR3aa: CASSLDRYYGYTF
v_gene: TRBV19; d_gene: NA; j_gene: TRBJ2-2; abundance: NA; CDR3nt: TGTGCCAGTAGCGGGGGCCCCGGGGAGCTGTTTTTT; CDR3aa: CASSGGPGELFF
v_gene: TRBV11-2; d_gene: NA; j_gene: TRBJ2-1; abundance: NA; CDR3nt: TGTGCCAGCAGCTTTAGCCGGAGCTCCTACAATGAGCAGTTCTTC; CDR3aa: CASSFSRSSYNEQFF
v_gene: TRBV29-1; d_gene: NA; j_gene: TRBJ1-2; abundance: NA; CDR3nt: TGCAGCACCCCTGTTGGGGGGGTGGGTGGCTACACCTTC; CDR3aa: CSTPVGGVGGYTF
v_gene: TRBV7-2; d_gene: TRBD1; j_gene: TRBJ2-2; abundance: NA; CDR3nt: TGTGCCAGCAGCTCACAGGGGGCCACCGGGGAGCTGTTTTTT; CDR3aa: CASSSQGATGELFF
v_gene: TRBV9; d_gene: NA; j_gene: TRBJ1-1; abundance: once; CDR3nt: TGTGCCAGCAGCGTAGAGCCCCAATCTGAAGCTTTCTTT; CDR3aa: CASSVEPQSEAFF
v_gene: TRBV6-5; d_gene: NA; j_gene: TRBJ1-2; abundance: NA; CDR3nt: TGTGCCAGCAGTTACTCGAAGGGCAGAGTCTATGGCTACACCTTC; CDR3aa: CASSYSKGRVYGYTF
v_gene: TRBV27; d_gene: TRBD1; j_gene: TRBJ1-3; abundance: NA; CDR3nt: TGTGCCAGCAGTTCACGGACAGGGGATAACTCTGGAAACACCATATATTTT; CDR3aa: CASSSRTGDNSGNTIYF
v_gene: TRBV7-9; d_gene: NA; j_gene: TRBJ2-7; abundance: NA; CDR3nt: TGTGCCAGCAGCTTCGGGCAGGGGTTCTACGAGCAGTACTTC; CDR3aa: CASSFGQGFYEQYF